These 9 T cell receptor beta chains came from one sample sequenced in a study of cytomegalovirus exposure and HLA in healthy donors. The PCR was carried out with 60 Vbeta primers and 13 Jbeta primers. Some clones are missing from TCRdb's copy, which holds only in-frame ones; the method was immunoSEQ multiplex PCR. The data hold under 85,000 clones, with 76% observed a single time. The sequenced sample was PBMCs. All receptors derive from a young man in good health and CMV-seronegative.

This rearrangement joins TRBV4-1 to TRBJ2-1, with D maybe TRBD1 (7 bases). V was cut by 1 base and J by 8 bases, with 15 bases left in between. CDR1 is MGHRA, CDR2 YSYEKL, per germline. The CDR3 has 15 amino acids. CDR3 amino acids: CASSQGRRGDHEQFF. In DNA, the CDR3 is TGCGCCAGCAGCCAAGGGCGCAGGGGGGACCATGAGCAGTTCTTC.

V is TRBV5-4 and J is TRBJ2-2, with TRBD2 as a possible D gene (7 bases). The CDR3 extends over 14 amino acids. Trimming took off 5 bases at V and 6 bases at J, with 14 bases between the two ends. Germline values: CDR1 SGHNT, CDR2 YYREEE (reference sequence). The CDR3, as DNA: TGTGCCAGCAGATTCGGGGGGCTTGCCGGGGAGCTGTTTTTT. This codes for CASRFGGLAGELFF.

V gene TRBV13 combines with J gene TRBJ2-1; TRBD2 is a possible D gene (7 bases). Germline CDR1 reads PRHDT; CDR2 reads FYEKMQ (reference sequence). The CDR3 has 15 amino acids. Trimming pared 5 bases from V and 4 bases from J, leaving 15 bases between. This chain's CDR3 is CASSLSGGLYNEQFF. The DNA for the CDR3 is TGTGCCAGCAGCCTGTCCGGGGGGCTATACAATGAGCAGTTCTTC.

The chain couples TRBV9 to TRBJ2-7, with 8 bases aligning to TRBD2. The germline V gene has CDR1 SGDLS and CDR2 YYNGEE. The CDR3 runs 17 residues. V shed 4 bases, J shed 4 bases, and the junction held 16 bases outside the gene matches. The CDR3 bases are TGTGCCAGCAGCCCCGCTGGGTGGGCGGGGGGAACTTACGAGCAGTACTTC. Its protein product is CASSPAGWAGGTYEQYF. Based on the CDR3 plus reference TRBV9 and TRBJ2-7, the full variable domain is DSGVTQTPKHLITATGQRVTLRCSPRSGDLSVYWYQQSLDQGLQFLIQYYNGEERAKGNILERFSAQQFPDLHSELNLSSLELGDSALYFCASSPAGWAGGTYEQYFGPGTRLTVT.

The V call is TRBV2, the J call TRBJ1-6, with D possibly being TRBD1 (6 bases). The CDR3 contains 15 residues. The V gene's germline CDR1 is SNHLY and CDR2 FYNNEI. V lost 7 bases to trimming and J lost 7 bases, with 17 bases between them. The CDR3 coding sequence is TGTGCCAGCACTTATGAGACAGGCGGGAATTCACCCCTCCACTTT. This sequence encodes CASTYETGGNSPLHF.

The chain has TRBV9 and TRBJ2-2, with a weak D call TRBD1 (6 bases). Trimming pared 3 bases from V and 8 bases from J, leaving 11 bases between. Germline V gives CDR1 SGDLS, CDR2 YYNGEE. The CDR3 has 13 residues. CDR3 loop: CASSATGLGELFF. The CDR3 DNA sequence: TGTGCCAGCAGCGCAACAGGGTTGGGGGAGCTGTTTTTT.

The rearrangement joins TRBV11-3 to TRBJ2-1, with 10 bases that match TRBD2. The V gene end was trimmed by 1 base and the J gene end by 10 bases; junction bases not matched to a gene: 7. This CDR3 spans 15 amino acids. The germline CDR1 and CDR2 sequences are SGHNT and YENEEA. The CDR3 sequence: CASSLGTSGDDEQFF. The CDR3 bases are TGTGCCAGCAGCTTAGGGACTAGCGGTGACGACGAGCAGTTCTTC. Using reference TRBV11-3 and TRBJ2-1 for the parts outside the CDR3, the full variable domain is EAGVVQSPRYKIIEKKQPVAFWCNPISGHNTLYWYLQNLGQGPELLIRYENEEAVDDSQLPKDRFSAERLKGVDSTLKIQPAELGDSAVYLCASSLGTSGDDEQFFGPGTRLTVL.

This sequence joins TRBV28 and TRBJ1-3, with 7 bases aligning to TRBD1. Germline V gene lookup returns CDR1 MDHEN and CDR2 SYDVKM. V dropped 11 bases and J dropped 1; count of bases not matched to a gene: 8. CDR3 length: 14 amino acids. CDR3 sequence: CASRGTASGNTIYF. The CDR3 DNA is TGTGCCTCCCGCGGGACAGCTTCTGGAAACACCATATATTTT.

J is TRBJ2-2 and V is TRBV10-2, with D perhaps matching TRBD1 (6 bases). This CDR3 has 15 amino acids. Germline V gene data show CDR1 as WSHSY and CDR2 as SAAADI. Trimming removed 6 bases from V and 4 bases from J, with 15 bases in between. This chain's CDR3 is CASSSRTEVTGELFF. CDR3 nucleotide sequence: TGCGCCAGCAGCTCCAGGACAGAGGTCACCGGGGAGCTGTTTTTT.